The T cell receptor beta chain described here comes from a study of blood T cell repertoires in COVID-19. Clones were sequenced by immunoSEQ multiplex PCR, and TCRdb holds only the in-frame ones, with some missing. The sample lists some 170,000 clones; roughly 81% were seen once. V gave up 3 bases and J gave up 5 bases; unmatched junction bases: 9. The CDR3 is 15 residues long. Germline loops: CDR1 DFQATT, CDR2 SNEGSKA (reference sequence). The V gene is TRBV20-1, the J gene TRBJ2-1; 8 positions agree with TRBD2. The source is a woman aged 40 to 50 with COVID-19, enrolled during active disease. Sample: peripheral blood. CDR3 amino acids: CSASRGGGLDNEQFF. The CDR3 DNA follows: TGCAGTGCTAGTCGGGGGGGAGGACTGGACAATGAGCAGTTCTTC.